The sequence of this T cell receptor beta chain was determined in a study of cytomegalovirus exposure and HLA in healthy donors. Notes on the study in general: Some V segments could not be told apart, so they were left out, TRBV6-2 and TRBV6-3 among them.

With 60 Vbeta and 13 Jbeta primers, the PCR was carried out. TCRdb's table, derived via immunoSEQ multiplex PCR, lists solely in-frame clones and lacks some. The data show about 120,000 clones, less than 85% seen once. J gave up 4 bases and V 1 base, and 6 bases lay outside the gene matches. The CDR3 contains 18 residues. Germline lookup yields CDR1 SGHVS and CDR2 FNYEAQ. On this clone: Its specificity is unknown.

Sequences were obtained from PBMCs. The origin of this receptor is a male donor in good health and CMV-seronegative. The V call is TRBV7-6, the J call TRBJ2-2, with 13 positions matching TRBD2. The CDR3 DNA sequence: TGTGCCAGCAGCTTAGAACTAGCGGGAGGGTCGGGCACCGGGGAGCTGTTTTTT. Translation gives CASSLELAGGSGTGELFF.